One and the same sample provided the 10 T cell receptor beta chains below, sequenced in a study of vaccination and CD4 T cells after COVID-19. These TCRs' antigens remain unknown. Treatment in this sample: approximately 11-day PBMC culture with coronavirus spike peptide pools or control peptides (ViraFEST assay). Once obtained from cultured CD4+ T cells, the DNA was sequenced using the Oncomine TCR Beta short-read assay. TCRdb reprocessed the PCR reads with MiXCR, giving one entry per CDR3 protein. The sample shows 15,000 to 20,000 distinct CDR3 sequences, roughly two fifths of them seen only once. Source: CD4+ T cells from blood, cultured in vitro, taken after SARS-CoV-2 vaccination. Receptor source: a human donor who had recovered from COVID-19.

This clonotype was observed a few times. This chain connects TRBV6-2 or TRBV6-3 to TRBJ2-5, with 10 bases lining up with TRBD2. CDR1 is MNHEY and CDR2 is SVGEGT in the germline V gene. The V gene end was trimmed by 7 bases and the J gene end by 4 bases; junction bases not matched to a gene: 12. The CDR3 runs to 16 residues. The CDR3 DNA sequence: TGTGCCAGCACCGACGGAAGCGGGAGGGCCGGAGAGACCCAGTACTTC. Its protein product is CASTDGSGRAGETQYF.

In this sample, this clonotype turned up once. This sequence joins TRBV7-8 and TRBJ1-1, with a weak D call TRBD1 (5 bases). The germline V gene has CDR1 SGHVS and CDR2 FQNEAQ. This CDR3 contains 15 residues. V shed 0 bases and J shed 1 base, with 9 bases lying between them. As DNA, the CDR3 is TGTGCCAGCAGCTTAGCAACTACAGGGAACACTGAAGCTTTCTTT. It specifies CASSLATTGNTEAFF.

This clonotype was seen more than once but under ten times. J is TRBJ1-2 and V is TRBV2, with D possibly being TRBD1 (5 bases). Germline values: CDR1 SNHLY, CDR2 FYNNEI. The ends were cut back, 4 bases at V and 0 bases at J, with 15 bases in the middle. The CDR3 extends over 16 amino acids. For the CDR3, the DNA is TGTGCCAGCAGTGGAGGGGTGCCCGAAGCTAACTATGGCTACACCTTC. Its protein product is CASSGGVPEANYGYTF.

The gene calls are TRBV19 and TRBJ1-5; TRBD1 is a possible D gene (6 bases). Trimming removed 7 bases from V and 3 bases from J, with 7 bases in between. The CDR3 loop spans 12 amino acids. Germline assignment: CDR1 LNHDA and CDR2 SQIVND (reference sequence). For the CDR3, the DNA is TGTGCCAGTAACAGGGCCAATCAGCCCCAGCATTTT. Translation gives CASNRANQPQHF.

This clonotype was counted a few times. The gene calls are TRBV10-3 and TRBJ2-2; D not certain. Germline CDR1 ENHRY, CDR2 SYGVKD. The CDR3 contains 12 residues. V lost 3 bases and J lost 9, with 8 bases in between. The CDR3 DNA sequence: TGTGCCATCAGTGAATGGGGAAGGGAGCTGTTTTTT. Protein sequence: CAISEWGRELFF.

The J gene is TRBJ2-3, the V gene TRBV11-3; D is unclear. Per germline, CDR1 SGHNT and CDR2 YENEEA. CDR3 size: 13 residues. Trimming took 1 base from V and 4 from J, leaving 6 bases between them. DNA of the CDR3: TGTGCCAGCAGCTTAGCCAGCCCAGATACGCAGTATTTT. Its translation: CASSLASPDTQYF.

The V gene is TRBV7-9, the J gene TRBJ2-1; 9 nucleotides match TRBD2. The CDR3 loop spans 13 amino acids. The ends lost 8 bases at V and 6 bases at J; junction bases unmatched: 5. Germline assignment: CDR1 SEHNR and CDR2 FQNEAQ (reference sequence). CDR3 protein: CASALAGFNEQFF. The CDR3 DNA reads TGTGCCAGCGCGCTAGCGGGGTTCAATGAGCAGTTCTTC.

The J gene is TRBJ1-5, the V gene TRBV19, with D possibly being TRBD1 (5 bases). Trimming removed 5 bases at V and 1 base at J, with 6 bases between. This CDR3 is built from 13 residues. CDR1 LNHDA and CDR2 SQIVND come from the germline V gene (reference sequence). The CDR3 here is CASSRQSNQPQHF. Written as DNA, the CDR3 is TGTGCCAGTAGTCGACAGAGCAATCAGCCCCAGCATTTT.

The chain has TRBV20-1 and TRBJ2-6; TRBD2 agrees at 9 bases. The V and J ends lost 3 bases and 3 bases, in that order; junction bases with no gene match: 3. The CDR3 length is 15 residues. Germline CDR1 is DFQATT and CDR2 is SNEGSKA (reference sequence). The CDR3, as DNA: TGCAGTGCTAGGGCGGGAGGGCGTGGGGCCAACGTCCTGACTTTC. It is translated as CSARAGGRGANVLTF.

This clonotype has only a few counts. The chain uses TRBV20-1 and TRBJ2-3; no clear D gene. Looked up from germline, CDR1 is DFQATT and CDR2 is SNEGSKA (reference sequence). CDR3 size: 12 residues. Trimming removed 3 bases from V and 8 bases from J, with 12 bases in between. The CDR3, as DNA: TGCAGTGCTAGTACAAAGGGCGGTACGCAGTATTTT. It translates to CSASTKGGTQYF.